A selection of T cell receptor beta chains follows, all from one sample in a study of vaccination effects on CD4 cells after COVID-19. These receptors have no known antigen. TCRdb's table, derived via immunoSEQ multiplex PCR, lists solely in-frame clones and lacks some. This repertoire shows some 50,000 clones, 65% to 75% found once; its top ten account for less than 15%. Source: CD4+ T cells from PBMCs cultured with HCoV-OC43 spike peptides, taken after COVID-19 vaccination. The receptors derive from a human donor who received a COVID-19 vaccine. Both conserved end residues are part of each CDR3. The order of the fields is CDR3 DNA, CDR3 protein, J gene, V gene, clone size, D gene. The D gene is left open where the match is weak. Clone sizes are given selectively: once, few, many, or a class where the clone is expanded.

TGTGCCAGCAGCCCCCTGACAGGGCTTCGCCAAGAGACCCAGTACTTC	CASSPLTGLRQETQYF	TRBJ2-5	TRBV14	once	TRBD1
TGTGCCAGTAGTTTCCGACAGGTTAGATCGAACACTGAAGCTTTCTTT	CASSFRQVRSNTEAFF	TRBJ1-1	TRBV19	-	-
TGCGCCAGCAGCCAAGGGGACGGGTCTAACTATGGCTACACCTTC	CASSQGDGSNYGYTF	TRBJ1-2	TRBV4-1	-	-
TGTGCCAGCAGTGAAAGTGTTCGACTAGCGGGGAACACCGGGGAGCTGTTTTTT	CASSESVRLAGNTGELFF	TRBJ2-2	TRBV2	-	TRBD2
TGTGCCAGCAGCTTATATTTTTCGGACAGGGAAAATCCAAACATTCAGTACTTC	CASSLYFSDRENPNIQYF	TRBJ2-4	TRBV7-8	-	TRBD1
TGTGCCAGCAGTCCACGGGGGTACCAAGAGACCCAGTACTTC	CASSPRGYQETQYF	TRBJ2-5	TRBV6-5	-	-
TGTGCCAGCAGCTTAGGCAGGGGTTCAGATACGCAGTATTTT	CASSLGRGSDTQYF	TRBJ2-3	TRBV7-9	-	-
TGTGCCAGCTCCCGTGGGGGGCGCCCGGAAGGAACCCTCCACTTT	CASSRGGRPEGTLHF	TRBJ1-6	TRBV6-6	-	-
TGTGCCAGCAGTGGACAGGGTTCCGGGGAGCTGTTTTTT	CASSGQGSGELFF	TRBJ2-2	TRBV6-1	-	TRBD1
TGTGCCAGCAGCCAAGTCCCGGGTTTCGGGCAGTACTTC	CASSQVPGFGQYF	TRBJ2-7	TRBV14	-	-
TGTGCCAGCAGTCCAAATGCAGATACGCAGTATTTT	CASSPNADTQYF	TRBJ2-3	TRBV6-5	few	-
TGTGCCAGTAGTTTCGGGGGGCCTAAAAGCCAAGAGACCCAGTACTTC	CASSFGGPKSQETQYF	TRBJ2-5	TRBV19	-	-
TGTGCCATCAGCCCGGACAGGGCTGGCTACACCTTC	CAISPDRAGYTF	TRBJ1-2	TRBV10-3	-	TRBD1
TGTGCCAGCAGCGTAGGGGGCGGTGAGCAGTTCTTC	CASSVGGGEQFF	TRBJ2-1	TRBV9	-	-
TGCGCCAGCAGCTTGACGGCTAATAGCAATCAGCCCCAGCATTTT	CASSLTANSNQPQHF	TRBJ1-5	TRBV5-1	few	-
TGTGCCAGCTCATCAGGACAGAATAGCAATCAGCCCCAGCATTTT	CASSSGQNSNQPQHF	TRBJ1-5	TRBV18	-	-
TGTGCCAGCAGTTGGAGTGGGGGCCGGGGAGAGACCCAGTACTTC	CASSWSGGRGETQYF	TRBJ2-5	TRBV6-5	once	-
TGTGCCTGGAGCACACAGGGGGCGAATAATTCACCCCTCCACTTT	CAWSTQGANNSPLHF	TRBJ1-6	TRBV30	-	TRBD1
TGTGCCAGCAGCTCGGGACGCCTTCAAGAGACCCAGTACTTC	CASSSGRLQETQYF	TRBJ2-5	TRBV11-1	-	-
TGCGCCAGCAGTCGGTCATCCTACGAGCAGTACTTC	CASSRSSYEQYF	TRBJ2-7	TRBV10-1	-	-
TGTGCCAGCAGCGGGACAGGGGATGGCTACACCTTC	CASSGTGDGYTF	TRBJ1-2	TRBV27	-	TRBD1
TGTGCCAGCAGCTTGGGACGAGCGGGAGCAGGTATTGGTGAGCAGTTCTTC	CASSLGRAGAGIGEQFF	TRBJ2-1	TRBV5-4	-	TRBD2
TGTGCCAGCAGCGCGTTACTTAGGGATACGCAGTATTTT	CASSALLRDTQYF	TRBJ2-3	TRBV9	-	-
TGTGCCAGCAGCAAAGTGAGACCCCGGGACAGGGGAAAGGGTGTCTATGGCTACACCTTC	CASSKVRPRDRGKGVYGYTF	TRBJ1-2	TRBV21-1	-	-
TGTGCCAGCAGTGAAGGGCCAGGGGGAATACGGCAGTACTTC	CASSEGPGGIRQYF	TRBJ2-7	TRBV6-1	-	TRBD1
TGTGCCAGCAGTGACCAAACAGGGATAGGCTCACCCCTCCACTTT	CASSDQTGIGSPLHF	TRBJ1-6	TRBV6-1	once	-
TGCGCCAGCAGCTTTGAGAGGAATCAGCCCCAGCATTTT	CASSFERNQPQHF	TRBJ1-5	TRBV5-1	-	-
TGCGCCAGCAGCCCCCAAGGGGTGGGGGAGACCCAGTACTTC	CASSPQGVGETQYF	TRBJ2-5	TRBV5-1	-	-
TGTGCCAGCAGCCTAACGCCGGGCGTCGGTATATCCTATAATTCACCCCTCCACTTT	CASSLTPGVGISYNSPLHF	TRBJ1-6	TRBV14	-	-
TGTGCCAGCAGCTTCGCGGAGGGGTACTACAATGAGCAGTTCTTC	CASSFAEGYYNEQFF	TRBJ2-1	TRBV7-2	-	-
TGTGCCAGCAGGGGGGACTACACAGATACGCAGTATTTT	CASRGDYTDTQYF	TRBJ2-3	TRBV2	-	TRBD2
TGTGCCAGCTCACCAGGTTACGGGGATAGAGGCTACACCTTC	CASSPGYGDRGYTF	TRBJ1-2	TRBV18	-	-
TGTGCCATCAGTGACGGGCAGAACTATGGCTACACCTTC	CAISDGQNYGYTF	TRBJ1-2	TRBV10-3	few	-